This T cell receptor beta chain was profiled in a study of T cell responses to AZD1222 COVID-19 vaccine. Generated by immunoSEQ multiplex PCR, the TCRdb table keeps only in-frame clones and is missing some. The sample holds roughly 72,000 clones, approximately 88% seen once. This receptor was identified in an adult who received the MenACWY meningococcal vaccine as a control. The sample was peripheral blood, taken 28 days after the second dose of the MenACWY control vaccine.

The CDR3 spells CASSVASGQGWETQYF. CDR3 DNA: TGTGCCAGCAGCGTAGCATCCGGCCAGGGGTGGGAGACCCAGTACTTC. The chain is built from TRBV9 and TRBJ2-5; tentatively, D is TRBD1 (6 bases). Germline V CDR1 and CDR2: SGDLS, YYNGEE. This CDR3 is built from 16 residues. The ends were cut back, 0 bases at V and 5 bases at J, with 17 bases in the middle.